Presented here are 8 T cell receptor beta chains from one specimen sequenced in a study of cytomegalovirus exposure and HLA in healthy donors. The PCR contained 60 Vbeta and 13 Jbeta primers. Profiled with immunoSEQ multiplex PCR; TCRdb holds only in-frame clones, not every one. The sample comprises approximately 130,000 clones, around 72% of which are singletons, and about 3.1% rests with the top ten. The sample consisted of PBMCs. The origin of the receptors is a human donor in good health.

V and J are TRBV7-2 and TRBJ1-5, with TRBD1 matching over 9 bases. The germline V gene has CDR1 SGHTA and CDR2 FQGNSA. This CDR3 has 14 amino acids. J lost 6 bases, V lost 4 bases, and 4 bases had no gene match. DNA of the CDR3: TGTGCCAGCAGCTCTACAGGGGGCTTTCAGCCCCAGCATTTT. As protein: CASSSTGGFQPQHF.

This clone has a handful of counts. The chain links TRBV6-5 to TRBJ2-5, with unresolved D. The J call is uncertain, as TRBJ2-7 better fits the DNA end. CDR3 length: 14 amino acids. Germline V gene sequence: CDR1 MNHEY, CDR2 SVGAGI. CDR3 bases: TGTGCCAGCAGTTACCTACCCTCCCGCTACGAGCAGTACTTC. Its protein is CASSYLPSRYEQYF.

This chain joins TRBV7-2 and TRBJ2-7; D is uncertain. Germline V gene sequence: CDR1 SGHTA, CDR2 FQGNSA. The CDR3 sequence is 14 residues long. Trimming took 3 bases from V and 0 from J, leaving 9 bases between them. The CDR3 DNA sequence: TGTGCCAGCAGCTTTAGTCGTAACTCCTACGAGCAGTACTTC. This codes for CASSFSRNSYEQYF.

The gene calls are TRBV27 and TRBJ2-5, with 11 bases aligning to TRBD1. Germline V gives CDR1 MNHEY, CDR2 SMNVEV (reference sequence). Trimming removed 7 bases from V and 11 bases from J; junction bases left unmatched: 12. The CDR3 loop spans 14 amino acids. The CDR3 is CASTPLGTGGEQYF. CDR3 sequence (DNA): TGTGCCAGCACCCCCTTGGGGACAGGGGGTGAGCAGTACTTC.

In its sample, this clone was seen once. DNA for the CDR3: TGTGCCAGCAGCTTAGTGCCCGGGACAGGCCAGGCCTACGAGCAGTACTTC. It codes for CASSLVPGTGQAYEQYF. The chain couples TRBV7-6 to TRBJ2-7; TRBD1 matches at 8 bases. V lost 1 base, J lost 2 bases, and 10 bases stayed unmatched. This CDR3 region has 17 residues. Germline V gene lookup returns CDR1 SGHVS and CDR2 FNYEAQ.

J is TRBJ2-5 and V is TRBV7-2; TRBD2 might be the D (7 bases). Germline CDR1 and CDR2: SGHTA and FQGNSA. This CDR3 region has 15 residues. Trimming removed 3 bases at V and 4 bases at J, with 15 bases between. The CDR3 DNA reads as TGTGCCAGCAGCTTTAAAGGGGGGAGGGGAGAGACCCAGTACTTC. Its protein product is CASSFKGGRGETQYF. Based on the CDR3 plus reference TRBV7-2 and TRBJ2-5, the full variable domain is GAGVSQSPSNKVTEKGKDVELRCDPISGHTALYWYRQSLGQGLEFLIYFQGNSAPDKSGLPSDRFSAERTGGSVSTLTIQRTQQEDSAVYLCASSFKGGRGETQYFGPGTRLLVL.

About this clone itself: This likely comes from a read error, as the CDR3 has no conserved phenylalanine or tryptophan at its end. Because the CDR3's place on the DNA is in doubt, the DNA is left out and the CDR3 is given as listed by TCRdb. The chain has TRBV4-3 and TRBJ1-2. The CDR3 has 8 amino acids, counting both end residues. Germline CDR1 reads LGHNA; CDR2 reads YSLEER. CDR3 in amino acids: CASSQESI.

This sequence joins TRBV7-2 and TRBJ2-5; 7 positions match TRBD2. The better agreement between TRBJ2-7 and the DNA end casts doubt on the J call. CDR1 is SGHTA, CDR2 FQGNSA, per germline. The CDR3 covers 15 residues. CDR3 loop: CASSLYLTGGYEQYF. The CDR3 nucleotides are TGTGCCAGCAGCTTATACCTTACGGGGGGCTACGAGCAGTACTTC.